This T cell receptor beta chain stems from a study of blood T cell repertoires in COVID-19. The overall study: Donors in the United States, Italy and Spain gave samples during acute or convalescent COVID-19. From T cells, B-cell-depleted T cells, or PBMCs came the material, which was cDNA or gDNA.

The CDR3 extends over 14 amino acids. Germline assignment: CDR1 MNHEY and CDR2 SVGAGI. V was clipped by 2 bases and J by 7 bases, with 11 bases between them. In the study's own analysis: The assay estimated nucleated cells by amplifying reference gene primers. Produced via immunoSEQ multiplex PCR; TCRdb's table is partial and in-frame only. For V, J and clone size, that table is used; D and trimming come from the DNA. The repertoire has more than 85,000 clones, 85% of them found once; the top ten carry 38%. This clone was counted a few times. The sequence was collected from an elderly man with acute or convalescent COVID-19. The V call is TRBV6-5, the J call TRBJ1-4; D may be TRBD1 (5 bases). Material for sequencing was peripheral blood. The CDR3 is CASSYQGGVEKLFF. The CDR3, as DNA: TGTGCCAGCAGTTACCAGGGAGGGGTTGAAAAACTGTTTTTT.